A selection of T cell receptor beta chains follows, all from one sample in a study of beta chain features in type 1 diabetes. TCRdb's table, derived via immunoSEQ multiplex PCR, lists solely in-frame clones and lacks some. In the table there are roughly 730,000 clones, about an eighth of which are singletons. The sequenced sample was naive CD4+ T cells from blood. The origin of the receptors is a man aged 18 to 30 with type 1 diabetes. CDR3s include the opening cysteine and the closing phenylalanine or tryptophan. A D gene is named only where the DNA matches it firmly. The size of a clone is reported for some rows only, either as once, few or many, or as a class for expanded clones.

CDR3: CASSPEGGNYEQYF; DNA: TGTGCCAGCAGCCCTGAGGGGGGAAACTACGAGCAGTACTTC; J: TRBJ2-7; D: -; size: few; V: TRBV9
CDR3: CASSGSHEQYF; DNA: TGCGCCAGCAGTGGAAGCCACGAGCAGTACTTC; J: TRBJ2-7; D: -; size: -; V: TRBV10-2
CDR3: CASSLADDTEAFF; DNA: TGTGCCAGCAGCTTGGCCGACGACACTGAAGCTTTCTTT; J: TRBJ1-1; D: -; size: few; V: TRBV5-4
CDR3: CASSPPAHTEAFF; DNA: TGTGCCAGCAGCCCCCCGGCCCATACTGAAGCTTTCTTT; J: TRBJ1-1; D: -; size: few; V: TRBV28
CDR3: CAISAQGTEAFF; DNA: TGTGCCATCAGTGCACAGGGTACTGAAGCTTTCTTT; J: TRBJ1-1; D: -; size: -; V: TRBV10-3
CDR3: CASSQRRGDLNEQFF; DNA: TGTGCCAGCAGCCAGAGGAGGGGCGACCTCAATGAGCAGTTCTTC; J: TRBJ2-1; D: -; size: few; V: TRBV7-9
CDR3: CASSPPGLVPDTQYF; DNA: TGTGCCAGCTCACCCCCGGGACTAGTACCAGATACGCAGTATTTT; J: TRBJ2-3; D: TRBD2; size: few; V: TRBV18
CDR3: CSVSATGDGYTF; DNA: TGCAGCGTTTCCGCGACAGGGGATGGCTACACCTTC; J: TRBJ1-2; D: TRBD1; size: -; V: TRBV29-1
CDR3: CACSLSGDWGQPQHF; DNA: TGTGCCTGCTCACTCTCCGGGGATTGGGGTCAGCCCCAGCATTTT; J: TRBJ1-5; D: -; size: few; V: TRBV30
CDR3: CASSLAGSSYEQYF; DNA: TGTGCCAGCAGCTTGGCAGGATCCTCCTACGAGCAGTACTTC; J: TRBJ2-7; D: -; size: -; V: TRBV5-4
CDR3: CASSRGLAVDNEQFF; DNA: TGTGCCAGCAGCCGCGGACTAGCGGTAGACAATGAGCAGTTCTTC; J: TRBJ2-1; D: TRBD2; size: few; V: TRBV11-2
CDR3: CAWSVSTREQFF; DNA: TGTGCCTGGAGTGTAAGTACCCGGGAGCAGTTCTTC; J: TRBJ2-1; D: -; size: -; V: TRBV30
CDR3: CASSASNYGYTF; DNA: TGTGCCAGCAGCGCCTCCAATTATGGCTACACCTTC; J: TRBJ1-2; D: -; size: -; V: TRBV9
CDR3: CASSGGTGDSNQPQHF; DNA: TGCGCCAGCAGTGGCGGGACAGGCGATAGCAATCAGCCCCAGCATTTT; J: TRBJ1-5; D: TRBD1; size: -; V: TRBV23-1
CDR3: CASSRLTDQETQYF; DNA: TGTGCCAGCAGTAGGCTAACGGACCAAGAGACCCAGTACTTC; J: TRBJ2-5; D: -; size: -; V: TRBV2
CDR3: CASSHLGTSGETQYF; DNA: TGCGCCAGCAGCCACCTTGGGACAAGTGGAGAGACCCAGTACTTC; J: TRBJ2-5; D: -; size: few; V: TRBV4-1
CDR3: CASSQDGAYEQYF; DNA: TGTGCCAGCAGCCAAGACGGGGCGTACGAGCAGTACTTC; J: TRBJ2-7; D: -; size: few; V: TRBV4-2
CDR3: CATSRDVGLAQPQHF; DNA: TGTGCCACCAGCAGAGATGTGGGGTTAGCACAGCCCCAGCATTTT; J: TRBJ1-5; D: -; size: -; V: TRBV15
CDR3: CASRDEQGAYEQYF; DNA: TGTGCCAGCAGGGACGAACAGGGGGCCTACGAGCAGTACTTC; J: TRBJ2-7; D: TRBD1; size: few; V: TRBV2
CDR3: CAISDLTGGGADTQYF; DNA: TGTGCCATCAGCGACCTTACAGGGGGTGGGGCAGATACGCAGTATTTT; J: TRBJ2-3; D: TRBD1; size: few; V: TRBV10-3
CDR3: CASSPTGDHAYEQYF; DNA: TGTGCCAGCAGCCCGACAGGAGACCATGCCTACGAGCAGTACTTC; J: TRBJ2-7; D: -; size: few; V: TRBV6-5
CDR3: CASSLAGGLVRDEQFF; DNA: TGTGCCAGCAGCCTCGCGGGGGGGCTCGTCCGCGATGAGCAGTTCTTC; J: TRBJ2-1; D: TRBD2; size: -; V: TRBV14